A selection of T cell receptor beta chains follows, all from one sample in a study of T-cell reconstitution after alpha-beta-depleted transplantation in children. TCRdb used MiXCR to reprocess the PCR reads, holding one entry per CDR3 protein. The data show approximately 800,000 distinct CDR3 sequences, with roughly 15% seen just once and 5% held by the top ten. Sequenced here: PBMCs, mostly from graft donor cells, sampled 360 days after TCRalphabeta/CD19-depleted stem cell transplant. These receptors were collected from a male patient aged 5 to 17 who had a stem cell transplant for acute lymphoblastic leukemia, so the T cells may come from the graft donor. Both conserved end residues are part of each CDR3. A D gene is named only where the DNA matches it firmly. Clone size is given for some rows only: seen once, a few or many times, or a class if the clone is expanded.

D gene	clone size	V gene	J gene	CDR3 length	CDR3 DNA	CDR3 protein
TRBD2	.	TRBV7-8	TRBJ2-7	20	TGTGCCAGCAGCTTACCATGGGGACTAGCGGGAGTAGTTGGCGCCTACGAGCAGTACTTC	CASSLPWGLAGVVGAYEQYF
TRBD2	.	TRBV6-8	TRBJ2-1	16	TGTGCCAGCAGTCGCAGCGGCGGGAGGGCCTGGGATGAGCAGTTCTTC	CASSRSGGRAWDEQFF
.	.	TRBV29-1	TRBJ2-2	19	TGCAGCGTCCTTGACAGGGAGGGGATACGGGCTTTTTCCACCGGGGAGCTGTTTTTT	CSVLDREGIRAFSTGELFF
TRBD2	many	TRBV6-5	TRBJ2-1	12	TGTGCCAGCTCGGAGCGGGGGAATGAGCAGTTCTTC	CASSERGNEQFF
.	few	TRBV4-1	TRBJ2-1	13	TGCGCCAGCAGCCAAGGTAGGGACCTCGAGCAGTTCTTC	CASSQGRDLEQFF
TRBD1	many	TRBV29-1	TRBJ2-7	13	TGCAGCGTCCGGGACAGCATCTCCTACGAGCAGTACTTC	CSVRDSISYEQYF
.	.	TRBV5-1	TRBJ2-7	14	TGCGCCAGCAGCTTGGACCAGGAAGGCCACGAGCAGTACTTC	CASSLDQEGHEQYF
.	many	TRBV11-2	TRBJ2-5	13	TGTGCCAGCAGCTCCTCGCACCAAGAGACCCAGTACTTC	CASSSSHQETQYF
TRBD2	few	TRBV11-1	TRBJ2-2	18	TGTGCCAGCAGCCGAGGGCTAGCGGGACGTTTTAACACCGGGGAGCTGTTTTTT	CASSRGLAGRFNTGELFF
TRBD2	many	TRBV5-6	TRBJ2-7	16	TGTGCCAGCAGCTTTTTCTCCGGGAGGTTCTCCTACGAGCAGTACTTC	CASSFFSGRFSYEQYF
TRBD1	few	TRBV20-1	TRBJ1-5	16	TGCAGTGCTAGATCTGGACAGGACCCGAGCAATCAGCCCCAGCATTTT	CSARSGQDPSNQPQHF
TRBD2	many	TRBV5-6	TRBJ2-2	16	TGTGCCAGCAAGAGGAGGACTAGCGGGAGTTTCGGGGAGCTGTTTTTT	CASKRRTSGSFGELFF
.	few	TRBV4-2	TRBJ1-2	15	TGTGCCAGCAGCCAAGTAGCGACAGGCCCCTATGGCTACACCTTC	CASSQVATGPYGYTF
.	.	TRBV15	TRBJ2-7	15	TGTGCCACCAGCAGAGATCTTCGGGTCTCCTACGAGCAGTACTTC	CATSRDLRVSYEQYF
.	.	TRBV19	TRBJ1-5	16	TGTGCCAGTAGTATAGTGGGACTCTATTCCTATCGGCCCCAGCATTTT	CASSIVGLYSYRPQHF
TRBD1	.	TRBV28	TRBJ1-6	16	TGTGCCAGCACCCCCGACAGGGGCTCCTATAATTCACCCCTCCACTTT	CASTPDRGSYNSPLHF
.	few	TRBV12-3/TRBV12-4	TRBJ1-2	13	TGTGCCAGCAGTTTAGGAAGGCGGGATGGCTACACCTTC	CASSLGRRDGYTF
TRBD2	.	TRBV5-1	TRBJ2-2	17	TGCGCCAGCAGCTTGGAAAGGACTAGCGGGGTTTCCGGGGAGCTGTTTTTT	CASSLERTSGVSGELFF
.	many	TRBV7-9	TRBJ2-7	15	TGTGCCAGCAGCTTAGCCGGGGTATCCCCCTACGAGCAGTACTTC	CASSLAGVSPYEQYF
TRBD2	.	TRBV24-1	TRBJ2-7	14	TGTGCCACCTCTGGAGGGACTAGCGGATACGAGCAGTACTTC	CATSGGTSGYEQYF
TRBD2	.	TRBV7-2	TRBJ2-5	14	TGTGCCAGCAGCCGACGGGAGGGCCCAGAGACCCAGTACTTC	CASSRREGPETQYF
.	few	TRBV20-1	TRBJ2-7	12	TGCAGTGCTACACTACCCCCCTACGAGCAGTACTTC	CSATLPPYEQYF
TRBD1	.	TRBV12-3/TRBV12-4	TRBJ2-7	14	TGTGCCAGCGGAGCGCGGACAGGGAGGTACGAGCAGTACTTC	CASGARTGRYEQYF
TRBD1	many	TRBV20-1	TRBJ2-2	18	TGCAGTGCTAGAGATCGACAGGGGGTCCTGCGAGACACCGGGGAGCTGTTTTTT	CSARDRQGVLRDTGELFF
TRBD2	.	TRBV27	TRBJ2-5	14	TGTGCCAGCAGTTTAATCGCTAGCGGGGGGTCTCGGTACTTC	CASSLIASGGSRYF
.	few	TRBV6-1	TRBJ2-2	13	TGTGCCAGCAGTGAGCCTTACACCGGGGAGCTGTTTTTT	CASSEPYTGELFF
.	few	TRBV9	TRBJ2-1	15	TGTGCCAGCAGCGGACGGGACCGCCCCTACAATGAGCAGTTCTTC	CASSGRDRPYNEQFF
.	.	TRBV12-3/TRBV12-4	TRBJ2-1	12	TGTGCCAGCAGTTTTATCACAGATGAGCAGTTCTTC	CASSFITDEQFF
.	.	TRBV12-3/TRBV12-4	TRBJ2-2	14	TGTGCCAGCAGTCCTAGGGAGAACACCGGGGAGCTGTTTTTT	CASSPRENTGELFF
.	.	TRBV6-6	TRBJ2-6	17	TGTGCCAGCAGCTCACCCTCCAGGGTACCCGGGGCCAACGTCCTGACTTTC	CASSSPSRVPGANVLTF
TRBD2	.	TRBV30	TRBJ2-1	15	TGTGCCTGGAGTCCCCGGGACTACATCTCCCCTGAGCAGTTCTTC	CAWSPRDYISPEQFF
TRBD1	.	TRBV29-1	TRBJ2-3	14	TGCAGCGTTCCGACAGGGCCTTTGACAGATACGCAGTATTTT	CSVPTGPLTDTQYF
.	.	TRBV24-1	TRBJ2-7	13	TGTGCCACCAGTGCAGGAGCTGGCTACGAGCAGTACTTC	CATSAGAGYEQYF
.	few	TRBV5-1	TRBJ2-4	18	TGCGCCAGCAGCTTGGCCAGAGATATGAACGGGAGTAGCGACATTCAGTACTTC	CASSLARDMNGSSDIQYF
TRBD1	many	TRBV10-3	TRBJ2-3	16	TGTGCCATCAGTAAATCGGGACAGGGTGGTGCAGATACGCAGTATTTT	CAISKSGQGGADTQYF
TRBD1	.	TRBV5-1	TRBJ1-4	16	TGCGCCAGCAGCAGGGGCGAGACAGGGGGCGGTGAAAAACTGTTTTTT	CASSRGETGGGEKLFF
TRBD1	.	TRBV4-1	TRBJ2-2	19	TGCGCCAGCAGCCACGACAAAACAGGGGTAACCGCGAACACCGGGGAGCTGTTTTTT	CASSHDKTGVTANTGELFF
.	.	TRBV12-3/TRBV12-4	TRBJ2-2	15	TGTGCCAGCAGTACTTGGGGAGGAGAACCCGGGGAGCTGTTTTTT	CASSTWGGEPGELFF
.	many	TRBV9	TRBJ1-2	14	TGTGCCAGCAGCGCGTTAGTACCCAACTATGGCTACACCTTC	CASSALVPNYGYTF
.	few	TRBV9	TRBJ2-7	15	TGTGCCAGCAGCGTCGAAGGGACTCGCTGGGGCGAGCAGTACTTC	CASSVEGTRWGEQYF
.	many	TRBV14	TRBJ2-1	14	TGTGCCAGCAGCCAAGAGGTCGTTGGTAATGAGCAGTTCTTC	CASSQEVVGNEQFF
.	few	TRBV5-1	TRBJ1-3	13	TGCGCCAGCAGCTTAACAACTGGAAACACCATATATTTT	CASSLTTGNTIYF
.	few	TRBV12-5	TRBJ2-7	14	TGTGCTAGTGCCCTGGACAGTAGCTCCTACGAGCAGTACTTC	CASALDSSSYEQYF
.	.	TRBV5-1	TRBJ2-7	18	TGCGCCAGCAGCTTCCCTCGTTATTCCGGACCCATCTCCTACGAGCAGTACTTC	CASSFPRYSGPISYEQYF
.	few	TRBV7-9	TRBJ2-7	15	TGTGCCAGCAGCTCCAGGTCCATCCGGACGGGGGAGCAGTACTTC	CASSSRSIRTGEQYF
TRBD1	few	TRBV12-3/TRBV12-4	TRBJ2-5	14	TGTGCCAGCAGTTTAGGACAGGGATACGAGACCCAGTACTTC	CASSLGQGYETQYF
.	many	TRBV29-1	TRBJ2-7	12	TGCAGCGTTGAGGACAGAATTTACGAGCAGTACTTC	CSVEDRIYEQYF
TRBD2	many	TRBV15	TRBJ2-2	21	TGTGCCACCAGCAGAGTCAGGACGGAACTAGCGGGAGGCCGTGGCACCGGGGAGCTGTTTTTT	CATSRVRTELAGGRGTGELFF
.	.	TRBV5-1	TRBJ1-2	18	TGCGCCAGCAGCTTCCACACCCCTCCGGGACAAGGAATTTATGGCTACACCTTC	CASSFHTPPGQGIYGYTF